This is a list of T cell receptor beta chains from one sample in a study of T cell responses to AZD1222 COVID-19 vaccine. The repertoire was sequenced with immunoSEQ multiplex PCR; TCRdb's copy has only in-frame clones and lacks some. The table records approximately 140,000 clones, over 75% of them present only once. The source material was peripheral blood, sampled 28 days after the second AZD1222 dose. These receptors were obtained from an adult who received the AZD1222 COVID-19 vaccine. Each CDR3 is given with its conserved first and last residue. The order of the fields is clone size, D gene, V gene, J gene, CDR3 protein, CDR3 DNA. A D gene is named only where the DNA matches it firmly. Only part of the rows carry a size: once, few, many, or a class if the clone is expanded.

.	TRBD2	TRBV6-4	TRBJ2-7	CASIGTSGSNSYEQYF	TGTGCCAGCATAGGGACTAGCGGGAGTAACTCCTACGAGCAGTACTTC
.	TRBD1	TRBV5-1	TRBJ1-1	CASSTGGVNTEAFF	TGCGCCAGCAGCACAGGGGGCGTAAACACTGAAGCTTTCTTT
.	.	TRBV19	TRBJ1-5	CASSIFAANQPQHF	TGTGCCAGTAGTATATTTGCAGCTAATCAGCCCCAGCATTTT
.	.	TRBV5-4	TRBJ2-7	CASSLEGRHEQYF	TGTGCCAGCAGCTTGGAAGGGCGCCACGAGCAGTACTTC
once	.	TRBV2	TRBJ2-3	CASTGGLSGPTDTQYF	TGTGCCAGCACCGGGGGACTTTCTGGGCCCACAGATACGCAGTATTTT
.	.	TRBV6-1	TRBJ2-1	CASSGYLGGSSYNEQFF	TGTGCCAGCAGTGGGTATCTAGGGGGGAGCTCCTACAATGAGCAGTTCTTC
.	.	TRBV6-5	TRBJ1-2	CASSSRALYGYTF	TGTGCCAGCAGTTCGAGGGCCCTCTATGGCTACACCTTC
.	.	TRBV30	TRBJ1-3	CAWRAGDALGNTIYF	TGTGCCTGGAGGGCCGGGGACGCCCTAGGAAACACCATATATTTT
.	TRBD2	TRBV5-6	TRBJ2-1	CASTPGGTSRGVVNEQFF	TGTGCCAGCACCCCCGGTGGGACTAGCCGCGGAGTGGTCAATGAGCAGTTCTTC
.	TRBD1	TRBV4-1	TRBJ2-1	CASSPLTGGNEQFF	TGCGCCAGCAGCCCCCTGACAGGGGGCAATGAGCAGTTCTTC
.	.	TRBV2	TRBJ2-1	CASSGGGTDAFLGNEQFF	TGTGCCAGCAGTGGAGGGGGGACAGATGCGTTTTTGGGCAATGAGCAGTTCTTC
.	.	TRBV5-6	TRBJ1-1	CASSQDSLPPAFF	TGTGCCAGCAGCCAAGACAGCTTACCCCCAGCTTTCTTT
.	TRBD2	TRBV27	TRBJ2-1	CASSVGLARRNEQFF	TGTGCCAGCAGTGTCGGACTAGCACGACGGAATGAGCAGTTCTTC
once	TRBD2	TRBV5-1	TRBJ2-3	CASSEGLAGDTTDTQYF	TGCGCCAGCAGCGAGGGACTAGCGGGAGATACGACAGATACGCAGTATTTT
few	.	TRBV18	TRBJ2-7	CASSPISGYGEQYF	TGTGCCAGCTCACCAATTTCAGGGTACGGCGAGCAGTACTTC
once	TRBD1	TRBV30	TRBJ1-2	CAWTGTGLNGYTF	TGTGCCTGGACCGGGACAGGGTTGAATGGCTACACCTTC
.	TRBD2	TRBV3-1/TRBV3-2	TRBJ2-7	CASSPLSPGGDYEQYF	TGTGCCAGCAGCCCCCTGAGTCCGGGGGGAGACTACGAGCAGTACTTC
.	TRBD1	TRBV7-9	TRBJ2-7	CASSGQGWDEQYF	TGTGCCAGCAGCGGACAGGGTTGGGACGAGCAGTACTTC
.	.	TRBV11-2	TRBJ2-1	CASSTTGYPINEQFF	TGTGCCAGCAGCACAACAGGATATCCTATCAATGAGCAGTTCTTC
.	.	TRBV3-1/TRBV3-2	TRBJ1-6	CASSQGWTVFNSPLHF	TGTGCCAGCAGCCAAGGGTGGACAGTTTTTAATTCACCCCTCCACTTT
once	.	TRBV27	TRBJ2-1	CASSLSLTYREYEQFF	TGTGCCAGCAGTTTATCGCTGACCTATCGGGAATATGAGCAGTTCTTC
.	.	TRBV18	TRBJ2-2	CASSPPWAGSTGELFF	TGTGCCAGCTCACCACCCTGGGCGGGGTCGACCGGGGAGCTGTTTTTT
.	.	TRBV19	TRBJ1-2	CASSIVRGPNYGYTF	TGTGCCAGTAGTATCGTAAGAGGCCCTAACTATGGCTACACCTTC
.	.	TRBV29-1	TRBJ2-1	CSVDGGSYNEQFF	TGCAGCGTTGATGGGGGATCTTACAATGAGCAGTTCTTC
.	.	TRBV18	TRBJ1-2	CASSPRRRDYGYTF	TGTGCCAGCTCACCACGACGGCGTGACTATGGCTACACCTTC
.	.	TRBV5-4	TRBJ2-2	CASSLQGMELFF	TGTGCCAGCAGTTTACAGGGAATGGAGCTGTTTTTT
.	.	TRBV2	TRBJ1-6	CASSEGQLYNSPLHF	TGTGCCAGCAGTGAAGGACAACTCTATAATTCACCCCTCCACTTT
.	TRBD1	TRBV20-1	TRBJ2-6	CSASLFTGTGAGANVLTF	TGCAGTGCTAGTCTTTTCACCGGGACAGGAGCTGGGGCCAACGTCCTGACTTTC
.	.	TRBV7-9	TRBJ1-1	CASSFVRTEAFF	TGTGCCAGCAGCTTTGTGAGAACTGAAGCTTTCTTT
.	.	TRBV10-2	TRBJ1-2	CASSREGNGYTF	TGCGCCAGCAGTCGAGAAGGAAATGGCTACACCTTC
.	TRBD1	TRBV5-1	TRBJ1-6	CASSLAGGDSPLHF	TGCGCCAGCAGCTTGGCAGGGGGGGATTCACCCCTCCACTTT
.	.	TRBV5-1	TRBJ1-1	CASSLSRGNTEAFF	TGCGCCAGCAGCTTGTCGCGGGGGAACACTGAAGCTTTCTTT
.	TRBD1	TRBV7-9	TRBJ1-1	CASSADRGRTTEAFF	TGTGCCAGCAGCGCCGACAGGGGAAGGACCACTGAAGCTTTCTTT
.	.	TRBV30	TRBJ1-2	CACRQLTNYGYTF	TGTGCCTGCCGACAACTAACTAACTATGGCTACACCTTC
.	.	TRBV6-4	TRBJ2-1	CASLDTNEQFF	TGTGCCAGCCTGGACACCAATGAGCAGTTCTTC
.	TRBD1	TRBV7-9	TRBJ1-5	CASSLDRGPQHF	TGTGCCAGCAGTCTCGACAGGGGGCCCCAGCATTTT
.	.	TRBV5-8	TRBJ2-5	CASSFGTGGETQYF	TGTGCCAGCAGCTTCGGGACGGGCGGAGAGACCCAGTACTTC
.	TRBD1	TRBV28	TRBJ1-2	CASTPVRDSYGYTF	TGTGCCAGCACCCCCGTCCGGGACAGCTATGGCTACACCTTC
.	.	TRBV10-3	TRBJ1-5	CAISREGTNQPQHF	TGTGCCATCAGTCGAGAGGGGACCAATCAGCCCCAGCATTTT
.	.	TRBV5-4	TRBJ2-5	CASSPDQETQYF	TGTGCCAGCAGCCCGGACCAAGAGACCCAGTACTTC
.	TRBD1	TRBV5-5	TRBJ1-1	CASSQGARGAFF	TGTGCCAGCAGCCAAGGGGCCAGGGGGGCTTTCTTT
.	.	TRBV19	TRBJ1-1	CATQVAMNTEAFF	TGTGCCACCCAGGTGGCAATGAACACTGAAGCTTTCTTT
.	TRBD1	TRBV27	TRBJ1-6	CASSWGTGGGSPLHF	TGTGCCAGCAGTTGGGGGACAGGGGGAGGTTCACCCCTCCACTTT
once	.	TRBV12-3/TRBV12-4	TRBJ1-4	CASRGGSNEKLFF	TGTGCCAGCAGGGGGGGGTCTAATGAAAAACTGTTTTTT
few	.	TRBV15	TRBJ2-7	CATTPERGEASYEQYF	TGTGCCACCACCCCAGAGAGGGGAGAAGCCTCCTACGAGCAGTACTTC
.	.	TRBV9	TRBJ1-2	CASSVAHDYGYTF	TGTGCCAGCAGCGTAGCACATGACTATGGCTACACCTTC
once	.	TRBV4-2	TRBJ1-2	CASSQDVYGYTF	TGTGCCAGCAGCCAAGATGTCTATGGCTACACCTTC
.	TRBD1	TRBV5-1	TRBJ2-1	CASSLETGVGNEQFF	TGCGCCAGCAGCTTGGAAACAGGGGTGGGCAATGAGCAGTTCTTC
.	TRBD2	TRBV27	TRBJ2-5	CASSDAGGRETQYF	TGTGCCAGCAGTGACGCGGGGGGTCGGGAGACCCAGTACTTC
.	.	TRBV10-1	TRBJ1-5	CASSARSNQPQHF	TGCGCCAGCAGTGCCCGTAGCAATCAGCCCCAGCATTTT
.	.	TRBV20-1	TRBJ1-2	CSARSGNGYTF	TGCAGTGCTAGGTCAGGGAATGGCTACACCTTC
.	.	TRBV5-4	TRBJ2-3	CASSLAAGSLTDTQYF	TGTGCCAGCAGCTTGGCGGCGGGCTCCCTCACAGATACGCAGTATTTT
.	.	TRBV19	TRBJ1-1	CASSIPGSTAGKNTEAFF	TGTGCCAGTAGTATACCAGGTTCAACGGCCGGCAAAAACACTGAAGCTTTCTTT
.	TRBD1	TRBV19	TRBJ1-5	CASSWGQGNQPQHF	TGTGCCAGTAGTTGGGGACAGGGGAATCAGCCCCAGCATTTT
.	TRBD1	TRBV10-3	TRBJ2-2	CAIRGTANTGELFF	TGTGCCATCAGGGGGACAGCGAACACCGGGGAGCTGTTTTTT
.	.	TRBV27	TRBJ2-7	CASSPRSERLPYEQYF	TGTGCCAGCAGTCCCAGATCCGAGCGGCTTCCCTACGAGCAGTACTTC
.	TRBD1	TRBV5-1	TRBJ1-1	CASSLGPGTGYGGTEAFF	TGCGCCAGCAGCTTGGGACCCGGGACAGGGTATGGGGGCACTGAAGCTTTCTTT
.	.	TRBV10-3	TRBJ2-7	CAISDASSYEQYF	TGTGCCATCAGTGACGCTAGCTCCTACGAGCAGTACTTC